Described below is a single T cell receptor (beta chain) sequence and its context. This entry comes from a study of human T cells and chemical hapten exposure. Whole-study context: A 2 cm by 2 cm inner upper arm patch received 2% DPC for sensitization.

TCRdb ran MiXCR on the RACE reads and lists one entry per CDR3 protein. The sample lists some 350,000 distinct CDR3 sequences; about 6.9% were seen once. The CDR3 totals 13 residues. Deletions cut 5 bases from V and 0 bases from J, with 11 bases between. The germline V gene has CDR1 SQVTM and CDR2 ANQGSEA. Described time point: patch test 2, 6 weeks after DPC sensitization. The treatment denotes: therapeutic diphenylcyclopropenone sensitization with weekly scalp DPC. The source of this sequence is a woman under 30 with alopecia areata. Some clones in this sample may be carry-over from other donors' samples. The chain combines TRBV29-1 with TRBJ2-7; D may be TRBD2 (6 bases). Sequenced here: whole blood, sampled in connection with sensitization to the hapten diphenylcyclopropenone (DPC). CDR3 region: CSVQGLYSYEQYF. The DNA for the CDR3 is TGCAGCGTTCAGGGACTGTACTCCTACGAGCAGTACTTC.